This TCR beta chain was found in a study of blood T cell repertoires in COVID-19. In the study overall: Samples taken during acute and convalescent COVID-19 were collected in the United States, Italy and Spain. PBMCs, B-cell-depleted T cells, or T cells provided the cDNA or gDNA that made up the material.

From germline, CDR1 is LGHDT and CDR2 YNNKEL (reference sequence). The CDR3 runs 16 residues. V dropped 5 bases and J dropped 3 bases, with 17 bases sitting between them. Per the study methods: Amplification from reference gene primers served as the basis for estimated nucleated cell counts. Method: immunoSEQ multiplex PCR; TCRdb's copy keeps in-frame clones and lacks some. The V and J calls and the clone size are those of that table, but D and trimming were determined from the DNA. The sample yields more than 90,000 clones, roughly 84% seen once. The source of this sequence is a woman aged 70 to 79 with acute or convalescent COVID-19. The chain couples TRBV3-1 (or the pseudogene TRBV3-2) to TRBJ2-1, with D maybe TRBD2 (6 bases). The sequenced sample was peripheral blood. CDR3 sequence (DNA): TGTGCCAGCAGCTTTGGCAAGAGCGGGTACTACAATGAGCAGTTCTTC. Its translation: CASSFGKSGYYNEQFF.